The clone carrying this T cell receptor beta chain was counted many times. The source of the sample is a study of T-cell reconstitution after alpha-beta-depleted transplantation in children. Unique molecular identifiers were used in preparing the TCRbeta library. MiXCR was run by TCRdb on the PCR reads, yielding one entry per CDR3 protein. Of 150,000 to 250,000 distinct CDR3 sequences listed, less than 15% are singletons. This CDR3 is 13 amino acids long. The V end was cut by 5 bases, the J end by 0 bases, with 2 bases between. The gene calls are TRBV12-3 or TRBV12-4 and TRBJ1-6; D gene ambiguous. The receptor's source is a human donor who donated a stem cell graft to a child with acute lymphoblastic leukemia. Sequences were derived from PBMCs from the stem cell graft donor, sampled from the stem cell graft. The CDR3 DNA reads TGTGCCAGCAGTCTCTCCTATAATTCACCCCTCCACTTT. Its protein is CASSLSYNSPLHF.